This T cell receptor beta chain came from a study of radiation and T cells in renal cell carcinoma. Sequencing used immunoSEQ multiplex PCR; TCRdb keeps in-frame clones, though not all of them. Of about 15,000 clones listed, over 50% are singletons. Study findings and constraints: Only small tumor regions of about 1 g were sampled. Dominant CDR3 motifs occupied more repertoire in irradiated than control tumors.

This clone is medium-sized in the sample. What it recognizes is unknown. The CDR3 spans 13 residues. Germline V gene data show CDR1 as SQVTM and CDR2 as ANQGSEA. The ends lost 6 bases at V and 5 bases at J; junction bases unmatched: 9. Treatment meaning: treatment-naive control, cytoreductive nephrectomy. The patient's renal cell carcinoma had clear cell pathology. This chain links TRBV29-1 with TRBJ2-5; 7 bases map to TRBD2. The receptor comes from a man aged 45-65 years with renal cell carcinoma. The source was tumor tissue, collected from a patient whose treatment was nephrectomy without radiotherapy. This CDR3 is CSVVGGGFETQYF. The CDR3 DNA reads TGCAGCGTAGTGGGCGGGGGTTTTGAGACCCAGTACTTC.